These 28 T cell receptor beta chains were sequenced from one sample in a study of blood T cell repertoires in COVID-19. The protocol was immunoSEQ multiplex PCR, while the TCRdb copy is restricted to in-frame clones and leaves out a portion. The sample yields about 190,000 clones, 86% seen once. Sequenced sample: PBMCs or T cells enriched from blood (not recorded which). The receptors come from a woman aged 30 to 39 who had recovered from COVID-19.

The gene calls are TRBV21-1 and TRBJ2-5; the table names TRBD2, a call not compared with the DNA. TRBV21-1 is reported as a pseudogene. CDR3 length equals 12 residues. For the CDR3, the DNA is TGTGACCTATTAGCGGGAGCCGAGACCCAGTACTTC. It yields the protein CDLLAGAETQYF.

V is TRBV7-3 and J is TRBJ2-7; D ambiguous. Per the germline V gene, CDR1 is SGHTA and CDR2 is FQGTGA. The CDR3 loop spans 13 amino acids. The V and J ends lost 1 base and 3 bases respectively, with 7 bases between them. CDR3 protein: CASSLSGGYEQYF. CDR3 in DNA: TGTGCCAGCAGCTTAAGCGGCGGCTACGAGCAGTACTTC.

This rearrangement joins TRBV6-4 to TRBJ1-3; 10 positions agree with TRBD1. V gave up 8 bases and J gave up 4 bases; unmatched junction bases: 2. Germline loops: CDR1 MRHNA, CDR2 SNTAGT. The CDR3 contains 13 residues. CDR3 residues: CASDRGPGNTIYF. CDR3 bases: TGTGCCAGCGACAGGGGGCCAGGAAACACCATATATTTT.

CDR3: CASSLGGGGALGTDTQYF. As DNA, the CDR3 is TGTGCCAGCAGCTTAGGAGGAGGCGGGGCCTTGGGCACAGATACGCAGTATTTT. The chain employs TRBV7-3 and TRBJ2-3; tentative D call: TRBD2 (6 bases). This CDR3 has 18 amino acids. The V end was cut by 2 bases, the J end by 1 base, with 19 bases between. Germline CDR1 reads SGHTA; CDR2 reads FQGTGA.

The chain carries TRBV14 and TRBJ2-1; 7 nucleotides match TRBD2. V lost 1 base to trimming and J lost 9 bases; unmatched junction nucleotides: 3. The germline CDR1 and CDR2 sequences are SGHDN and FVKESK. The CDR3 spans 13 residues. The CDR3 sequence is CASSQAGEGEQFF. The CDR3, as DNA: TGTGCCAGCAGCCAAGCGGGGGAGGGTGAGCAGTTCTTC.

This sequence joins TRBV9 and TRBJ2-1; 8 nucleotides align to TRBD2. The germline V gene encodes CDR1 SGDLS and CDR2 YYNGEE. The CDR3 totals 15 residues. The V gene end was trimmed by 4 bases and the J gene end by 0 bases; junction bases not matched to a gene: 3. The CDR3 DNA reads TGTGCCAGCAGCCCCGGGGGGGACTCCTACAATGAGCAGTTCTTC. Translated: CASSPGGDSYNEQFF.

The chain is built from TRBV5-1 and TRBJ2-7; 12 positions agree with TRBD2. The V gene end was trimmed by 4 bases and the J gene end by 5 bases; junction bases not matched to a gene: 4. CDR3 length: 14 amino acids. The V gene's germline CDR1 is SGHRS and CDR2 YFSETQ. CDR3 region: CASSALAGGNEQYF. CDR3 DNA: TGCGCCAGCAGCGCACTAGCGGGAGGTAACGAGCAGTACTTC.

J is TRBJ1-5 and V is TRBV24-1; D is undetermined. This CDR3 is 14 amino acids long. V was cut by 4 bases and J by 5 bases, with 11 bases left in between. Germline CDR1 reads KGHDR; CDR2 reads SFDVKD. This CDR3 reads CATSELASDQPQHF. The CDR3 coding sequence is TGTGCCACCAGTGAGTTGGCCTCGGATCAGCCCCAGCATTTT.

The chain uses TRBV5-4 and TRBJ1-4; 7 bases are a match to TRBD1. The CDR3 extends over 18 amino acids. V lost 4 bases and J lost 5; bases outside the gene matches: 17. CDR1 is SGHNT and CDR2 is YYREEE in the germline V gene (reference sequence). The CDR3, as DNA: TGTGCCAGCAGCCCGGGGCAGCTTACCGCGACAGGGAATGAAAAACTGTTTTTT. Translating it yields CASSPGQLTATGNEKLFF.

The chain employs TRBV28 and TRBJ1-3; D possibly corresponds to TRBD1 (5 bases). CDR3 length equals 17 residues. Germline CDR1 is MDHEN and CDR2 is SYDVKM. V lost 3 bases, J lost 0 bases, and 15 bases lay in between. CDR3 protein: CASSFLRPRGSGNTIYF. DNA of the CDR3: TGTGCCAGCAGTTTTCTTCGGCCTAGGGGCTCTGGAAACACCATATATTTT.

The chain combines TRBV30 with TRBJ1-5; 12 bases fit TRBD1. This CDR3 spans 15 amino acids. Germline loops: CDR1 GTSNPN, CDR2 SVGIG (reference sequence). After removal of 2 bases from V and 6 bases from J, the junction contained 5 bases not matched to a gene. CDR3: CAWSPGTGGSQPQHF. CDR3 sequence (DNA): TGTGCCTGGAGTCCCGGGACAGGGGGCTCTCAGCCCCAGCATTTT.

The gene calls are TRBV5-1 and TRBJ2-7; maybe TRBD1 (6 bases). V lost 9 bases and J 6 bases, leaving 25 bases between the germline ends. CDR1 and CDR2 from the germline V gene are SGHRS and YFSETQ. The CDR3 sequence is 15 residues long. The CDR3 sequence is CATTLPRGPFGEQYF. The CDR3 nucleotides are TGCGCCACCACCTTGCCCAGGGGACCTTTTGGCGAGCAGTACTTC.

The CDR3 DNA is TGTGCCAGCAGCTTAAGCTGGACCGGGGAGCTGTTTTTT. This codes for CASSLSWTGELFF. J is TRBJ2-2 and V is TRBV11-3; D gene uncertain. This CDR3 is 13 amino acids long. Germline V gives CDR1 SGHNT, CDR2 YENEEA. V lost 2 bases, J lost 5 bases, and 6 bases lay in between.

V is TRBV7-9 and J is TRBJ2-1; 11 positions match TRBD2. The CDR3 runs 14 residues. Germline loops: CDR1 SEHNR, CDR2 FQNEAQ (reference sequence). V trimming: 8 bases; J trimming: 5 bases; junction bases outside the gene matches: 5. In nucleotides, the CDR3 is TGTGCCAGCGGGCTAGCGGGAGGCCACAATGAGCAGTTCTTC. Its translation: CASGLAGGHNEQFF.

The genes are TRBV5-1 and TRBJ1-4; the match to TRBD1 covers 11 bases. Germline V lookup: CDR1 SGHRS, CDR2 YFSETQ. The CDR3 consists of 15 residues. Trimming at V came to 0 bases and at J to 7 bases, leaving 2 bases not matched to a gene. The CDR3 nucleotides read TGCGCCAGCAGCTTGGAGGGACAGGGGGTTGAAAAACTGTTTTTT. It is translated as CASSLEGQGVEKLFF.

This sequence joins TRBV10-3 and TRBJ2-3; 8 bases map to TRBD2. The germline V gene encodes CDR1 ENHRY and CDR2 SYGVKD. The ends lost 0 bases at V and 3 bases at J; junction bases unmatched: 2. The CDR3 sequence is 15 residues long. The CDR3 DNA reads TGTGCCATCAGTGAGTCGTCTAGCGGGACAGATACGCAGTATTTT. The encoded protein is CAISESSSGTDTQYF.

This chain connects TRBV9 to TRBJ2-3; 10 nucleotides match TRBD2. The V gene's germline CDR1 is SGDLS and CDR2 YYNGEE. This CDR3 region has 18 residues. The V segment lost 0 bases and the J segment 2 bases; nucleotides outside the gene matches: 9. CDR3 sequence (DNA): TGTGCCAGCAGCGTAGGGCTAGCGGGAGTCGTGGTCACAGATACGCAGTATTTT. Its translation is CASSVGLAGVVVTDTQYF.

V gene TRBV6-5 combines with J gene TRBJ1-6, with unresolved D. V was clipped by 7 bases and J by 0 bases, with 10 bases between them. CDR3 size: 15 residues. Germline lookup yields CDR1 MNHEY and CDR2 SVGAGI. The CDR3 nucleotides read TGTGCCAGCAAGGAGGGAAGCTCCTATAATTCACCCCTCCACTTT. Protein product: CASKEGSSYNSPLHF.

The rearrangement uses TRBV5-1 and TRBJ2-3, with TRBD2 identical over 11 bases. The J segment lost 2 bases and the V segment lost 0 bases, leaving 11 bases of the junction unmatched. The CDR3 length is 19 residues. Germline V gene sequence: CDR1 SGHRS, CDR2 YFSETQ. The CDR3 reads CASSLAGLAGGPLTDTQYF. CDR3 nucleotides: TGCGCCAGCAGCTTGGCCGGGCTAGCGGGAGGTCCACTCACAGATACGCAGTATTTT.

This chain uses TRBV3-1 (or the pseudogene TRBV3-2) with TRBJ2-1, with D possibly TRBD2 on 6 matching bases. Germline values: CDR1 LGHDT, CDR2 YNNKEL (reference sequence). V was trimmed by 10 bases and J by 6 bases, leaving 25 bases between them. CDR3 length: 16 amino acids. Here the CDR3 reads CATSPGRGRGGNEQFF. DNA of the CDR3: TGTGCCACCTCACCGGGTCGGGGGAGAGGAGGCAATGAGCAGTTCTTC.

The CDR3 DNA is TGTGCCAGCAGTTACGGGAGTTTCTCCTATAATTCACCCCTCCACTTT. This translates into CASSYGSFSYNSPLHF. The V gene is TRBV6-5, the J gene TRBJ1-6; no clear D gene. Looked up from germline, CDR1 is MNHEY and CDR2 is SVGAGI. This CDR3 has 16 amino acids. The V end lost 2 bases, the J end lost 0 bases, and 8 bases lay between the germline ends.

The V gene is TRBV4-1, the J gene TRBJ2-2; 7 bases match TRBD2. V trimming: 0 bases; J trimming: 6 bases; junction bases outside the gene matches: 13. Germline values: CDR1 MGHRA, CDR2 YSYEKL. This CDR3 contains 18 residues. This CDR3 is CASSQERWGGSISGELFF. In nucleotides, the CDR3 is TGCGCCAGCAGCCAAGAACGGTGGGGCGGGAGCATTTCCGGGGAGCTGTTTTTT.

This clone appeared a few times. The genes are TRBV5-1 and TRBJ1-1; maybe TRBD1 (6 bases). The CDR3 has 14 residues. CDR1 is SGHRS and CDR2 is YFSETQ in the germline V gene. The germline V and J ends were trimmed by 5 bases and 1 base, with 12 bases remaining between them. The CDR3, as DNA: TGCGCCAGCAGTCCGGAAGGGGGGAACACTGAAGCTTTCTTT. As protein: CASSPEGGNTEAFF.

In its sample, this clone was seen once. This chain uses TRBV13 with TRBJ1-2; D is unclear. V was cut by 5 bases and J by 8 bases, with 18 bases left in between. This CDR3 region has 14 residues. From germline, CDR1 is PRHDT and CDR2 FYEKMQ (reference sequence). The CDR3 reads CASSEKTANGGYTF. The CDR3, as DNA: TGTGCCAGCAGCGAGAAAACGGCGAACGGGGGCTACACCTTC.

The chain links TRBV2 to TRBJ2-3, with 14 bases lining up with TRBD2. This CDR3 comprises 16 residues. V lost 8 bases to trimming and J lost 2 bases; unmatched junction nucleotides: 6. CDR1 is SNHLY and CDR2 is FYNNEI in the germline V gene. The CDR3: CASGRLAGGTTDTQYF. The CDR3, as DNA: TGTGCCAGCGGCAGACTAGCGGGAGGGACCACAGATACGCAGTATTTT.

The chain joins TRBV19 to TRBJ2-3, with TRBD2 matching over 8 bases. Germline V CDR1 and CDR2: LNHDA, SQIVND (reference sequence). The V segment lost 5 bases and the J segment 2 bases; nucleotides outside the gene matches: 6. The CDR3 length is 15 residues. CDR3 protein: CASSWAGGYTDTQYF. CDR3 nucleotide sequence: TGTGCCAGTAGTTGGGCGGGAGGATACACAGATACGCAGTATTTT.

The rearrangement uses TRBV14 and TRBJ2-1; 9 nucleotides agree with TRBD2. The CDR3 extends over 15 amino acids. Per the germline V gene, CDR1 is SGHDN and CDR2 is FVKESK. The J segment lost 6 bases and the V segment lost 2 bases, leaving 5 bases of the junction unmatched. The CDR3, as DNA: TGTGCCAGCAGCCAACTTCTAGCGGGACTCAATGAGCAGTTCTTC. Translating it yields CASSQLLAGLNEQFF.

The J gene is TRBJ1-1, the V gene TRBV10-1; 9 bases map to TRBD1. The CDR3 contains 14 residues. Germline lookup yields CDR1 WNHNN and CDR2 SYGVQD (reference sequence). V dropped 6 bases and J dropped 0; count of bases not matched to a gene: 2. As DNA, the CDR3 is TGCGCCAGCAGGGGACAGGGCATGAACACTGAAGCTTTCTTT. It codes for CASRGQGMNTEAFF.